This T cell receptor (beta chain) was identified in a study of identifying expanded T cells in peripheral blood. Clones were read by immunoSEQ multiplex PCR, and TCRdb kept only the in-frame ones, dropping some. The table records around 100,000 clones, around nine tenths of them present only once. No infections or other immune events were documented during collection. For this clone: Its target is not known.

Germline-derived CDR1 and CDR2 are SGHAT and FQNNGV. V shed 1 base and J 9 bases; nucleotides not matched to a gene: 10. CDR3 length equals 16 residues. Overall study results and limits: Clone count variance between roughly 2-week samples rose with total template count. Differentially abundant clones: about 1.3 between replicates, about 16 at around 14 days, roughly 18 at four.

Source material: blood. The TCR was taken from a person aged 18 to 75 in good health. The V and J genes are TRBV11-2 and TRBJ2-1; 9 bases are shared with TRBD2. CDR3 protein: CASSLGARGLAIEQFF. The CDR3 nucleotides are TGTGCCAGCAGCTTAGGGGCAAGGGGACTAGCCATTGAGCAGTTCTTC.